This TCR beta chain was sequenced during a study of immune characterization of retroperitoneal liposarcoma. One entry per CDR3 protein, called by TCRdb with MiXCR from the PCR reads. The sample shows around 10,000 distinct CDR3 sequences, 40% to 55% of them seen only once. V shed 5 bases and J shed 3 bases, with 13 bases lying between them. The CDR3 extends over 14 amino acids. Sequencing was performed on tumor tissue. The source is a female donor with retroperitoneal liposarcoma. The J gene is TRBJ1-2, the V gene TRBV12-3 or TRBV12-4; a possible D gene is TRBD1 (5 bases). The CDR3 here is CASSPGTVDYGYTF. CDR3 bases: TGTGCCAGCAGTCCGGGGACGGTGGACTATGGCTACACCTTC.